Below are 7 T cell receptor beta chains sequenced from a single sample in a study of beta chain features in type 1 diabetes. Isolated RNA was reverse transcribed in full, so expressed TCRB transcripts were sequenced. Repertoires were generated with immunoSEQ multiplex PCR, while TCRdb's copy carries only in-frame clones and drops some. The repertoire consists of roughly 610,000 clones, with 15% to 18% occurring once and the leading ten covering 0.07% to 0.095%. The sequenced sample consisted of naive CD4+ T cells from blood. The receptors originated from a man aged 18-30 years in good health.

This clone has just a few counts. Written as DNA, the CDR3 is TGTGCTAGTGGTTTGGTCAGGCAAAATGAAAAACTGTTTTTT. It codes for CASGLVRQNEKLFF. This sequence joins TRBV12-5 and TRBJ1-4; D remains ambiguous. The germline CDR1 and CDR2 sequences are LGHNT and FRNRAP. V was cut by 0 bases and J by 5 bases, with 7 bases left in between. The CDR3 consists of 14 residues.

The rearrangement uses TRBV19 and TRBJ2-1; D call uncertain. This CDR3 has 12 amino acids. Trimming took off 3 bases at V and 9 bases at J, with 9 bases between the two ends. Germline CDR1 is LNHDA and CDR2 is SQIVND (reference sequence). The CDR3 protein is CASSISATEQFF. DNA for the CDR3: TGTGCCAGTAGTATCTCGGCAACTGAGCAGTTCTTC. The full variable domain, in which reference TRBV19 and TRBJ2-1 provide the parts outside the CDR3, is DGGITQSPKYLFRKEGQNVTLSCEQNLNHDAMYWYRQDPGQGLRLIYYSQIVNDFQKGDIAEGYSVSREKKESFPLTVTSAQKNPTAFYLCASSISATEQFFGPGTRLTVL.

This clone was seen more than once but under ten times. The rearrangement joins TRBV28 to TRBJ1-1; TRBD1 is a possible D gene (6 bases). V dropped 0 bases and J dropped 4 bases, with 12 bases sitting between them. CDR3 length: 15 amino acids. Per germline, CDR1 MDHEN and CDR2 SYDVKM. For the CDR3, the DNA is TGTGCCAGCAGTTTATGGACAGGTGGGGGCACTGAAGCTTTCTTT. This sequence encodes CASSLWTGGGTEAFF.

This clone was counted only a few times. The V and J genes are TRBV5-1 and TRBJ2-3, with 10 bases fitting TRBD2. Germline V CDR1 and CDR2: SGHRS, YFSETQ. The length of the CDR3 is 15 residues. J gave up 4 bases and V 0 bases, and 2 bases lay outside the gene matches. The CDR3 is CASSLEGLASDTQYF. The CDR3 DNA sequence: TGCGCCAGCAGCTTGGAGGGACTAGCGTCAGATACGCAGTATTTT. The whole variable domain, remainder taken from reference TRBV5-1 and TRBJ2-3, is KAGVTQTPRYLIKTRGQQVTLSCSPISGHRSVSWYQQTPGQGLQFLFEYFSETQRNKGNFPGRFSGRQFSNSRSEMNVSTLELGDSALYLCASSLEGLASDTQYFGPGTRLTVL.

This clone occurred a few times. The chain is built from TRBV28 and TRBJ1-4; D remains unclear. The V end lost 7 bases, the J end lost 8 bases, and 14 bases lay between the germline ends. CDR1 MDHEN and CDR2 SYDVKM come from the germline V gene. This CDR3 contains 13 residues. CDR3 DNA: TGTGCCAGCAATGGAGAGGGCAGCGAAAAACTGTTTTTT. This encodes CASNGEGSEKLFF.

V usage is TRBV15 and J usage is TRBJ2-5; either TRBD1 or TRBD2 may fit D (5 bases each). CDR1 is LNHNV and CDR2 is YYDKDF in the germline V gene (reference sequence). Trimming removed 0 bases at V and 12 bases at J, with 17 bases between. The CDR3 loop spans 14 amino acids. This CDR3 reads CATSRELIAVGEYF. CDR3 coding DNA: TGTGCCACCAGCAGAGAGTTAATCGCCGTGGGGGAGTACTTC.

Only a few counts were recorded for this clone. V and J are TRBV7-9 and TRBJ1-3; D is uncertain. Germline V gene sequence: CDR1 SEHNR, CDR2 FQNEAQ (reference sequence). The CDR3 is made up of 12 amino acids. V lost 2 bases to trimming and J lost 8 bases, with 7 bases between them. CDR3 DNA: TGTGCCAGCAGCTTATTCGGGGACACCATATATTTT. Its protein product is CASSLFGDTIYF.